These 13 T cell receptor beta chains were all obtained from the same sample, sequenced in a study of shared clonotypes between healthy human individuals. The assay was immunoSEQ multiplex PCR, and TCRdb's table has in-frame clones only and misses some. The table records about 95,000 clones, roughly two thirds of them present only once. The specimen sequenced was memory CD8+ T cells sorted from blood. Documented subset: CD45RO+ cells pooled with CCR7-negative TemRA cells. Every receptor here comes from a man aged 30-40 years in good health.

The J gene is TRBJ2-7, the V gene TRBV5-4; TRBD2 might be the D (6 bases). In germline, CDR1 is SGHNT, CDR2 YYREEE (reference sequence). The CDR3 has 14 amino acids. The V end was cut by 5 bases, the J end by 0 bases, with 12 bases between. This CDR3 reads CASSHSGSSYEQYF. The CDR3 DNA sequence: TGTGCCAGCAGTCATAGCGGCAGCTCCTACGAGCAGTACTTC.

The gene calls are TRBV5-4 and TRBJ2-1; no definite D call. Germline V gives CDR1 SGHNT, CDR2 YYREEE (reference sequence). The V and J ends lost 2 bases and 8 bases respectively, with 5 bases between them. This CDR3 is built from 11 residues. The CDR3 DNA reads as TGTGCCAGCAGCTTTTGGGATGAGCAGTTCTTC. This gives the protein CASSFWDEQFF.

Details on this clone: Given a far larger clone just one base away, this is likely a sequencing read error. Other DNA sequences in this sample translate to the same CDR3. The chain is built from TRBV5-6 and TRBJ2-2; D is possibly TRBD1 (5 bases). Germline V CDR1 and CDR2: SGHDT, YYEEEE. The CDR3 consists of 14 residues. CDR3 protein: CASSIGQNTGELFF. DNA for the CDR3: TGCGCCAGCAGCATAGGACAAAACACCGGGGAGCTGTTTTTT.

The count of this clone is one. The CDR3 nucleotides are TGTGCCAGCAGCCCACAGGGAACGAACACCGGGGAGCTGTTTTTT. Amino acid sequence: CASSPQGTNTGELFF. V and J are TRBV6-4 and TRBJ2-2; TRBD1 might be the D (6 bases). V shed 6 bases and J shed 0 bases, with 11 bases lying between them. The CDR3 spans 15 residues. The germline gives CDR1 MRHNA, CDR2 SNTAGT.

The chain uses TRBV11-1 and TRBJ2-5; either TRBD1 or TRBD2 may supply D (5 bases each). The V and J ends lost 6 bases and 1 base respectively, with 9 bases between them. The V gene's germline CDR1 is SGHAT and CDR2 FQDESV (reference sequence). CDR3 length: 13 residues. CDR3 residues: CASSLGTQETQYF. The DNA of the CDR3 is TGTGCCAGCAGTCTCGGGACCCAAGAGACCCAGTACTTC.

The chain carries TRBV5-4 and TRBJ2-6; 7 positions match TRBD2. The CDR3 is 16 residues long. V lost 5 bases, J lost 0 bases, and 5 bases stayed unmatched. Looked up from germline, CDR1 is SGHNT and CDR2 is YYREEE (reference sequence). The chain's CDR3 is CASSSGGSSGANVLTF. The CDR3 DNA sequence: TGTGCCAGCAGTTCGGGGGGATCCTCTGGGGCCAACGTCCTGACTTTC.

The rearrangement links TRBV28 to TRBJ2-7; no reliable D call. Trimming took 2 bases from V and 7 from J, leaving 15 bases between them. Germline V CDR1 and CDR2: MDHEN, SYDVKM. The CDR3 contains 14 residues. The DNA for the CDR3 is TGTGCCAGCAGTTTAATGCCCGCATCGCGTGAGCAGTACTTC. This codes for CASSLMPASREQYF.

This chain joins TRBV27 and TRBJ1-1; possible D gene TRBD1, 6 bases. Trimming pared 7 bases from V and 6 bases from J, leaving 18 bases between. Germline values: CDR1 MNHEY, CDR2 SMNVEV (reference sequence). CDR3 length: 14 amino acids. In DNA form, the CDR3 reads TGTGCCAGCACGCGAACGGGGGCGCATTCTGAAGCTTTCTTT. This encodes CASTRTGAHSEAFF.

V gene TRBV9 combines with J gene TRBJ2-2, with 10 nucleotides matching TRBD2. The CDR3 consists of 17 residues. Germline CDR1 is SGDLS and CDR2 is YYNGEE. V dropped 4 bases and J dropped 4; count of bases not matched to a gene: 10. The CDR3 loop reads CASSPGLAGAGTGELFF. The CDR3 coding sequence is TGTGCCAGCAGCCCCGGGCTAGCGGGAGCCGGCACCGGGGAGCTGTTTTTT.

The genes are TRBV5-1 and TRBJ2-3, with 8 bases lining up with TRBD2. The trim removed 5 bases at V and 2 bases at J, leaving 10 bases unmatched. Germline V gene lookup returns CDR1 SGHRS and CDR2 YFSETQ. This CDR3 contains 16 residues. CDR3 coding DNA: TGCGCCAGCAGAGACATCGGCGGGAGGACCACAGATACGCAGTATTTT. It codes for CASRDIGGRTTDTQYF.

This chain uses TRBV27 with TRBJ1-5; perhaps TRBD1 as D (5 bases). CDR3 length equals 18 residues. Germline assignment: CDR1 MNHEY and CDR2 SMNVEV (reference sequence). Between the trimmed V and J ends, which lost 0 bases and 2 bases, there was a span of 17 bases. The CDR3 here is CASSLSKLGRAGNQPQHF. The CDR3 DNA reads as TGTGCCAGCAGTTTATCGAAGTTGGGCAGGGCAGGCAATCAGCCCCAGCATTTT.

With regard to this clone: The sample contains more than one DNA sequence encoding this CDR3. This chain uses TRBV27 with TRBJ2-2; D possibly matches TRBD1 or TRBD2 (5 bases each). The CDR3 runs 12 residues. V was pared by 2 bases and J by 7 bases, with 5 bases between. Germline-derived CDR1 and CDR2 are MNHEY and SMNVEV (reference sequence). CDR3 amino acids: CASSLGGGELFF. The CDR3 nucleotides read TGTGCCAGCAGTTTAGGGGGCGGGGAGCTGTTTTTT.

This clone is a singleton in its sample. The rearrangement links TRBV5-1 to TRBJ2-1; 11 positions match TRBD1. The trim removed 4 bases at V and 8 bases at J, leaving 5 bases unmatched. The germline V gene has CDR1 SGHRS and CDR2 YFSETQ. The CDR3 runs 14 residues. The CDR3 coding sequence is TGCGCCAGCAGCGCAGGGACAGGGGGGGATGAGCAGTTCTTC. Residues: CASSAGTGGDEQFF.